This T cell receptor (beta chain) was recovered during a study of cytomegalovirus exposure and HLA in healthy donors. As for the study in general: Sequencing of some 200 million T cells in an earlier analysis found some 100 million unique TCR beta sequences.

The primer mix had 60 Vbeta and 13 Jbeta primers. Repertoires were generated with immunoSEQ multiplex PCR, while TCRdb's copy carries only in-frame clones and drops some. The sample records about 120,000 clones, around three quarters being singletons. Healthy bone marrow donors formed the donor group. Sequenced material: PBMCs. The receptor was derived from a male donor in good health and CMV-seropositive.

CDR3 sequence (DNA): TGTGCCAGCTCACCGGCGGCTAGCGGGAGGGAGAACACCGGGGAGCTGTTTTTT. Its translation is CASSPAASGRENTGELFF. The V and J genes are TRBV18 and TRBJ2-2; TRBD2 matches at 12 bases. The CDR3 sequence is 18 residues long. V was pared by 3 bases and J by 1 base, with 6 bases of the junction left unmatched. The germline gives CDR1 KGHSH, CDR2 LQKENI.